This section outlines one T cell receptor (beta chain) sequence together with its context. Produced via immunoSEQ multiplex PCR; TCRdb's table is partial and in-frame only. The table lists 70,000 to 85,000 clones, just over 90% of them singletons. This entry comes from a study of technical replicates of blood from a handful of donors. Germline V gene data show CDR1 as SEHNR and CDR2 as FQNEAQ (reference sequence). The length of the CDR3 is 16 residues. V gave up 7 bases and J gave up 4 bases; unmatched junction bases: 13. Sequenced: T cells isolated from PBMCs. The TCR comes from a human donor in good health. The J gene is TRBJ2-1, the V gene TRBV7-9; 7 bases line up with TRBD2. The chain's CDR3 is CASIHKELAVYNEQFF. The DNA for the CDR3 is TGTGCCAGCATCCACAAGGAGCTAGCGGTTTACAATGAGCAGTTCTTC.